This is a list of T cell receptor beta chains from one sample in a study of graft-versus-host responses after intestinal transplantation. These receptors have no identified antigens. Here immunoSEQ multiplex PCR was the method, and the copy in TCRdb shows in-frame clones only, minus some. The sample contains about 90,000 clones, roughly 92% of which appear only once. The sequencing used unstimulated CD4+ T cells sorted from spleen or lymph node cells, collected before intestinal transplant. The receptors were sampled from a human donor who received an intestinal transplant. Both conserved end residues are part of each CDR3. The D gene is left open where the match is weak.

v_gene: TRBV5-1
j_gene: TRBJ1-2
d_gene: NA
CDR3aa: CASSLGQNYGYTF

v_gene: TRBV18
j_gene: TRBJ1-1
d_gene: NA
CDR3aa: CASSLQGNTEAFF

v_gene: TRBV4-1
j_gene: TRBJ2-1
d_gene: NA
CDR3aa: CASSQDRSGPLKEQFF

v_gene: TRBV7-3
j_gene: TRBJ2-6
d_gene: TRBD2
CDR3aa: CASSSLAGAASGANVLTF

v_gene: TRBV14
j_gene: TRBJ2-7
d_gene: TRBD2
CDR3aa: CASSHGLADSYEQYF

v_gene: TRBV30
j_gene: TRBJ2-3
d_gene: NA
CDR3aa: CAWTKNLVKTDTQYF

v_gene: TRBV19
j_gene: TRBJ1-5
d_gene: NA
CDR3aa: CASSPRLTGVHQPQHF

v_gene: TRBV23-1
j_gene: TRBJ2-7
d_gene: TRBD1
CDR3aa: CASSRTTGTGSYEQYF

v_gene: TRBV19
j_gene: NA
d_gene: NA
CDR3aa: CASSIDTGISSYEQYF

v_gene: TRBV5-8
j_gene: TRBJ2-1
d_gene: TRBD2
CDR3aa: CASSLAAGGVIKYNEQFF

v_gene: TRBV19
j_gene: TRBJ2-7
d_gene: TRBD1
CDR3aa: CASSTTGTGNYEQYF

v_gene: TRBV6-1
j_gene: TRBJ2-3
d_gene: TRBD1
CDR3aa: CATRRDRGYTDTQYF

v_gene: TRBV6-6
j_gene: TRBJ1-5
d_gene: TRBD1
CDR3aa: CASSLTGPKQPQHF

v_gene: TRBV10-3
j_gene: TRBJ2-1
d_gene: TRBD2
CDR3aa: CAIGGAWTSGIVRTYNEQFF

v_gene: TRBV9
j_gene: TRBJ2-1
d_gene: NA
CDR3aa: CASSVRGVEQFF

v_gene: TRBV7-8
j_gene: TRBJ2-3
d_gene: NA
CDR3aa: CASSRDSDTQYF

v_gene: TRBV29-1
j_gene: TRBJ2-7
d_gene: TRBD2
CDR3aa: CSAEALAGGEQYF

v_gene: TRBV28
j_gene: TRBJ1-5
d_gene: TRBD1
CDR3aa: CASSSDRAGQPQHF

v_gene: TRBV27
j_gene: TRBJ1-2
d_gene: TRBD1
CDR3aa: CASSPRRQGVAYGYTF

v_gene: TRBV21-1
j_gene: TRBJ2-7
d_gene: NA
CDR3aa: CASSKRDRGRYEQYF

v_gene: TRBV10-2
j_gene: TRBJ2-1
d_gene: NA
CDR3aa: CASSSSGLSYNEQFF

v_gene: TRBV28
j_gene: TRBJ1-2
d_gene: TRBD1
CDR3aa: CASSPDRTGWNYGYTF

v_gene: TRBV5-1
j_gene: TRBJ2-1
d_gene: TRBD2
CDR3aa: CASSLATSGANYNEQFF

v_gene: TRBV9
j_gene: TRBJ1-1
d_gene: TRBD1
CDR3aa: CASSPQGAGTEAFF

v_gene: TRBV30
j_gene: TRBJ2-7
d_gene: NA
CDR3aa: CAWSPPGLLYAGQYF

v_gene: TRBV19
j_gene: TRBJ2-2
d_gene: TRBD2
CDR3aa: CATKREGTRGTGELFF

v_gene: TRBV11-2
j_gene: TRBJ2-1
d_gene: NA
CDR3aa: CASSLDVTLALSSYNEQFF

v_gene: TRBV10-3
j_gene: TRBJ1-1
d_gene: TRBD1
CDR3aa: CAISTGEGTEAFF

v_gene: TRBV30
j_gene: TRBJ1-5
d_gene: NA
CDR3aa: CAWSAPHGDQPQHF

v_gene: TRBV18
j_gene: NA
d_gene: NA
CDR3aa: CASQGTTYEQYF

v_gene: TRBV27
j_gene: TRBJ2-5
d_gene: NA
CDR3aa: CASGRGVETQYF

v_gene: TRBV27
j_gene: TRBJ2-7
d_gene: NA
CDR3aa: CASSLQGPESYEQYF

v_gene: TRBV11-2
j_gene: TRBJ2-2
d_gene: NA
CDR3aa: CASSYGPGNTGELFF

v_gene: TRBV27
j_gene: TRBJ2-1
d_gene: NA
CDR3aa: CASSLILAANNEQFF

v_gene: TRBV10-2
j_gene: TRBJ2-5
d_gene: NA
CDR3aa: CASSIQETQYF

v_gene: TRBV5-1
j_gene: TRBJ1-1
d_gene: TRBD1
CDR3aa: CASSHGTVNTEAFF

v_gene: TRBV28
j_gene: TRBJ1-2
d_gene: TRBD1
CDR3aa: CASSPGGGVIFNYGYTF

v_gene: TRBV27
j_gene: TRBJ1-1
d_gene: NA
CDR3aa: CASSLYRDTYEAFF

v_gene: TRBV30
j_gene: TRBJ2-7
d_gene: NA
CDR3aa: CAWGLQGGSDEQYF

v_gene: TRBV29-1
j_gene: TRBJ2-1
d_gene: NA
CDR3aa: CSAPDTYSYNEQFF

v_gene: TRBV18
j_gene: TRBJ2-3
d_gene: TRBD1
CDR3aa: CASSRGQTDTQYF

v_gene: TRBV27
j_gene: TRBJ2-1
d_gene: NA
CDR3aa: CASSPDGLAYNEQFF

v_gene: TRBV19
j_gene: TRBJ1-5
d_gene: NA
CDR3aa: CASSIGDGRGRQPQHF

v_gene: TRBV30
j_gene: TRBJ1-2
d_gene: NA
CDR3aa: CAWSGYRVSNYGYTF

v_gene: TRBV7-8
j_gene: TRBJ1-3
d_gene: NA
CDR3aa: CASSPRRLSSGNTIYF

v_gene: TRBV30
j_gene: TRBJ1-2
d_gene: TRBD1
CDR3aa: CAWSGRTGRSWSYGYTF

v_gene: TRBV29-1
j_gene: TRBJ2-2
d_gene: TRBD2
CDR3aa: CSVFEGGPAGELFF

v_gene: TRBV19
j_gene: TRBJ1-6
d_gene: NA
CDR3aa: CASSIRGQSPLHF

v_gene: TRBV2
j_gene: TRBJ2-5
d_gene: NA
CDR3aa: CASNTETNSGEQETQYF